Listed here are 27 T cell receptor beta chains from one sample, sequenced in a study of T cells expressing NK-cell markers. TCRdb reanalyzed the 5' RACE reads, giving one entry per CDR3 protein sequence and no DNA. The ten most abundant clones cover roughly a third of a sample with about 150,000 distinct CDR3 sequences. The specimen was blood T cells: a sorted CD56 or NKG2C T cell subset, CD4+ or CD8+ T cells, or bulk PBMC T cells (not recorded which). The receptors come from a woman in her forties or fifties in good health.

The CDR3 loop is CSASAGNEQFF. J is TRBJ2-1 and V is TRBV20-1; the D gene TCRdb calls, TRBD1, cannot be checked with no DNA. This CDR3 spans 11 amino acids. Germline CDR1 reads DFQATT; CDR2 reads SNEGSKA (reference sequence).

The rearrangement joins TRBV6-6 to TRBJ2-2; TCRdb reports TRBD1, a call that lacks DNA to check it against. Looked up from germline, CDR1 is MNHNY and CDR2 is SVGAGI (reference sequence). The CDR3 length is 14 residues. CDR3 residues: CASSIQGANGELFF.

This chain uses TRBV11-2 with TRBJ1-1; lacking DNA, the TRBD1 call made by TCRdb goes unchecked. Looked up from germline, CDR1 is SGHAT and CDR2 is FQNNGV. The CDR3 totals 13 residues. This CDR3 reads CASRARGDTEAFF.

The gene calls are TRBV5-5 and TRBJ1-1; no DNA is available, so the TRBD1 call from TCRdb remains unchecked. The CDR3 totals 14 residues. Germline-derived CDR1 and CDR2 are SGHKS and YYEKEE (reference sequence). This chain's CDR3 is CASSLEQGTPEAFF.

V and J are TRBV15 and TRBJ2-2; as DNA is missing, the TRBD2 call by TCRdb cannot be tested. CDR1 is LNHNV and CDR2 is YYDKDF in the germline V gene (reference sequence). This CDR3 is 16 amino acids long. CDR3 region: CATSRESAGAAGELFF.

This chain links TRBV12-3 or TRBV12-4 with TRBJ2-5; the TRBD2 assignment by TCRdb is unverifiable without DNA. The CDR3 covers 14 residues. This CDR3 reads CASGYGTAQETQYF.

This CDR3 is CASSFLADSYEQYF. This sequence joins TRBV7-3 and TRBJ2-7; there is no DNA to check the TCRdb D call of TRBD2. This CDR3 has 14 amino acids. Looked up from germline, CDR1 is SGHTA and CDR2 is FQGTGA.

V gene TRBV15 combines with J gene TRBJ2-1. CDR1 and CDR2 (germline): LNHNV, YYDKDF (reference sequence). The CDR3 covers 14 residues. CDR3 amino acids: CATSRDSLTHEQFF.

V is TRBV6-5 and J is TRBJ2-2; TCRdb names TRBD1, which stays unverified in the absence of DNA. From germline, CDR1 is MNHEY and CDR2 SVGAGI. The CDR3 loop spans 17 amino acids. The CDR3 loop is CASSWNSGARDTGELFF.

V is TRBV6-1 and J is TRBJ2-7; TCRdb indicates TRBD1, and absent DNA this call remains unverified. CDR1 MNHNS and CDR2 SASEGT come from the germline V gene. The CDR3 totals 15 residues. This CDR3 is CASSEFGGLGYEQYF.

The chain joins TRBV27 to TRBJ1-6; TCRdb selects TRBD1, and the lack of DNA leaves this call unchecked. Germline V gives CDR1 MNHEY, CDR2 SMNVEV (reference sequence). The CDR3 length is 15 residues. The CDR3 spells CASSLGDRLNSPLHF.

This chain connects TRBV12-3 or TRBV12-4 to TRBJ2-1; TCRdb returns TRBD1, unconfirmable since there is no DNA. This CDR3 comprises 14 residues. Here the CDR3 reads CASSTTAPYNEQFF.

The chain links TRBV11-2 to TRBJ2-3. Germline CDR1 reads SGHAT; CDR2 reads FQNNGV. The CDR3 is 13 residues long. The CDR3 region is CASSSPNPDTQYF.

V is TRBV12-5 and J is TRBJ2-3; the TCRdb D gene call, TRBD2, has no DNA to confirm it. Germline loops: CDR1 LGHNT, CDR2 FRNRAP. This CDR3 has 18 residues. The CDR3 protein is CASGLVPGLAAPTDTQYF. Variable domain in full (rest from reference TRBV12-5 and TRBJ2-3): DARVTQTPRHKVTEMGQEVTMRCQPILGHNTVFWYRQTMMQGLELLAYFRNRAPLDDSGMPKDRFSAEMPDATLATLKIQPSEPRDSAVYFCASGLVPGLAAPTDTQYFGPGTRLTVL.

The CDR3 reads CASSYSTGSSYEQYF. V is TRBV6-2 or TRBV6-3 and J is TRBJ2-7. This CDR3 spans 15 amino acids. CDR1 is MNHEY and CDR2 is SVGEGT in the germline V gene.

CDR3: CAISDDRGEYNEQFF. The chain combines TRBV10-3 with TRBJ2-1; as DNA is missing, the TRBD1 call by TCRdb cannot be tested. The CDR3 totals 15 residues. The germline V gene encodes CDR1 ENHRY and CDR2 SYGVKD.

This chain uses TRBV30 with TRBJ2-1; as DNA is missing, the TRBD2 call by TCRdb cannot be tested. CDR3 length: 14 residues. Germline V lookup: CDR1 GTSNPN, CDR2 SVGIG (reference sequence). Here the CDR3 reads CAWSLSSGADEQFF.

This chain links TRBV12-3 or TRBV12-4 with TRBJ2-2; the TCRdb D gene call, TRBD2, has no DNA to confirm it. The CDR3 covers 12 residues. CDR3 residues: CAAMTSDGELFF.

This rearrangement joins TRBV13 to TRBJ2-1; the D gene TCRdb calls, TRBD2, cannot be checked with no DNA. The CDR3 runs 14 residues. Germline V gene data show CDR1 as PRHDT and CDR2 as FYEKMQ (reference sequence). The CDR3 protein is CASRGTSEYNEQFF.

This chain connects TRBV7-8 to TRBJ2-7; the TCRdb D gene call, TRBD1, has no DNA to confirm it. Per germline, CDR1 SGHVS and CDR2 FQNEAQ. The CDR3 consists of 17 residues. CDR3 protein: CASSSLPGQEPQYEQYF.

The J gene is TRBJ1-2, the V gene TRBV2; the TRBD1 assignment by TCRdb is unverifiable without DNA. Germline-derived CDR1 and CDR2 are SNHLY and FYNNEI. The CDR3 has 17 residues. Here the CDR3 reads CASSPRTGGETGGGYTF.

The genes are TRBV4-1 and TRBJ1-1; TCRdb proposes TRBD1, but this gene call is untestable without DNA. The CDR3 has 14 residues. Germline-derived CDR1 and CDR2 are MGHRA and YSYEKL. CDR3: CASSQTGGGTEAFF.

The chain has TRBV3-1 and TRBJ1-1. CDR1 LGHDT and CDR2 YNNKEL come from the germline V gene (reference sequence). This CDR3 has 14 amino acids. CDR3 amino acids: CASSQTPMNTEAFF. The full variable domain, in which reference TRBV3-1 and TRBJ1-1 provide the parts outside the CDR3, is DTAVSQTPKYLVTQMGNDKSIKCEQNLGHDTMYWYKQDSKKFLKIMFSYNNKELIINETVPNRFSPKSPDKAHLNLHINSLELGDSAVYFCASSQTPMNTEAFFGQGTRLTVV.

The chain couples TRBV11-2 to TRBJ2-1; TCRdb indicates TRBD1, and absent DNA this call remains unverified. This CDR3 contains 13 residues. Germline V gives CDR1 SGHAT, CDR2 FQNNGV. This CDR3 is CASSPLRLDEQFF.

The V call is TRBV3-1, the J call TRBJ2-3. Germline lookup yields CDR1 LGHDT and CDR2 YNNKEL (reference sequence). This CDR3 has 16 residues. The CDR3 spells CASSQGSRLSTDTQYF.

The V call is TRBV12-5, the J call TRBJ2-5; the TRBD1 assignment by TCRdb is unverifiable without DNA. Germline CDR1 reads LGHNT; CDR2 reads FRNRAP. The CDR3 length is 13 residues. CDR3 amino acids: CASGGGLGWTQYF.

This chain links TRBV7-8 with TRBJ1-1. The V gene's germline CDR1 is SGHVS and CDR2 FQNEAQ. CDR3 length: 16 residues. This chain's CDR3 is CASSPRIRDLNTEAFF.